The 25 T cell receptor beta chains presented below share a single source sample, sequenced in a study of early T cells in non-severe SARS-CoV-2 infection. In TCRdb, the 5' RACE reads were re-called with MiXCR into one record per CDR3 protein. This table holds over 50,000 distinct CDR3 sequences, 7.5% to 10% found once. Source material: whole blood. The source of these receptors is an adult who was a healthcare worker with PCR-confirmed SARS-CoV-2 infection or an uninfected control (not recorded which).

The gene calls are TRBV5-1 and TRBJ1-2; D is unresolved. Germline CDR1 and CDR2: SGHRS and YFSETQ. CDR3 size: 14 residues. Trimming took off 5 bases at V and 4 bases at J, with 15 bases between the two ends. The CDR3 here is CASRHDGSLYGYTF. The CDR3 nucleotides are TGCGCCAGCAGACATGACGGGAGCCTCTATGGCTACACCTTC. The entire variable domain, with the rest obtained from reference TRBV5-1 and TRBJ1-2, is as follows: KAGVTQTPRYLIKTRGQQVTLSCSPISGHRSVSWYQQTPGQGLQFLFEYFSETQRNKGNFPGRFSGRQFSNSRSEMNVSTLELGDSALYLCASRHDGSLYGYTFGSGTRLTVV.

This clonotype was detected a few times. This chain connects TRBV6-1 to TRBJ1-1; D is perhaps TRBD1 (5 bases). The CDR3 contains 14 residues. The V end lost 6 bases, the J end lost 1 base, and 12 bases lay between the germline ends. Germline V gene lookup returns CDR1 MNHNS and CDR2 SASEGT. CDR3 coding DNA: TGTGCCAGCAGCAAGCAGGGTTCGAACACTGAAGCTTTCTTT. Translation: CASSKQGSNTEAFF.

This clonotype was counted only a few times. V is TRBV18 and J is TRBJ2-4, with D perhaps TRBD1 or TRBD2 (6 bases each). The ends were cut back, 6 bases at V and 0 bases at J, with 18 bases in the middle. The germline V gene has CDR1 KGHSH and CDR2 LQKENI. The CDR3 has 17 amino acids. This CDR3 reads CASSSVGGRGAKNIQYF. The CDR3, as DNA: TGTGCCAGCTCGTCCGTCGGGGGCCGGGGAGCCAAAAACATTCAGTACTTC.

This chain links TRBV18 with TRBJ1-3; D gene ambiguous. The CDR3 runs to 14 residues. V was clipped by 0 bases and J by 0 bases, with 3 bases between them. Germline CDR1 and CDR2: KGHSH and LQKENI. The CDR3: CASSPPVSGNTIYF. In nucleotides, the CDR3 is TGTGCCAGCTCACCACCAGTCTCTGGAAACACCATATATTTT. Together with reference TRBV18 and TRBJ1-3, the CDR3 gives the full variable domain: NAGVMQNPRHLVRRRGQEARLRCSPMKGHSHVYWYRQLPEEGLKFMVYLQKENIIDESGMPKERFSAEFPKEGPSILRIQQVVRGDSAAYFCASSPPVSGNTIYFGEGSWLTVV.

The rearrangement links TRBV19 to TRBJ2-5; D gene uncertain. This CDR3 region has 12 residues. From germline, CDR1 is LNHDA and CDR2 SQIVND (reference sequence). V was clipped by 3 bases and J by 0 bases, with 2 bases between them. This CDR3 reads CASSIDQETQYF. The CDR3 DNA sequence: TGTGCCAGTAGTATCGACCAAGAGACCCAGTACTTC. The full variable domain, its missing parts supplied by reference TRBV19 and TRBJ2-5, is DGGITQSPKYLFRKEGQNVTLSCEQNLNHDAMYWYRQDPGQGLRLIYYSQIVNDFQKGDIAEGYSVSREKKESFPLTVTSAQKNPTAFYLCASSIDQETQYFGPGTRLLVL.

The chain has TRBV6-2 or TRBV6-3 and TRBJ2-1, with D perhaps TRBD1 (5 bases). Germline V gene lookup returns CDR1 MNHEY and CDR2 SVGEGT. V was pared by 0 bases and J by 0 bases, with 6 bases between. The CDR3 consists of 15 residues. For the CDR3, the DNA is TGTGCCAGCAGTTACTCGACAGTCTCCTACAATGAGCAGTTCTTC. Its protein is CASSYSTVSYNEQFF.

V gene TRBV7-2 combines with J gene TRBJ1-4; D remains ambiguous. V was pared by 6 bases and J by 5 bases, with 7 bases between. The germline gives CDR1 SGHTA, CDR2 FQGNSA. The CDR3 extends over 12 amino acids. CDR3 coding DNA: TGTGCCAGCAGACGACCAAATGAAAAACTGTTTTTT. Its protein product is CASRRPNEKLFF.

The chain employs TRBV18 and TRBJ1-3; 7 positions match TRBD1. This CDR3 is 16 amino acids long. Germline V gene lookup returns CDR1 KGHSH and CDR2 LQKENI. Germline trimming cut 0 bases from V and 4 bases from J; bases unmatched to any gene: 6. The CDR3 nucleotides read TGTGCCAGCTCACCACCAACAGGGGCGGTCGGAAACACCATATATTTT. Translated, it gives CASSPPTGAVGNTIYF.

This clonotype was seen repeatedly, ten times or more. The rearrangement uses TRBV5-6 and TRBJ1-2, with D tentatively TRBD1 (5 bases). Germline loops: CDR1 SGHDT, CDR2 YYEEEE. The CDR3 is 12 amino acids. V was cut by 0 bases and J by 5 bases, with 5 bases left in between. CDR3 loop: CASSLAGYGYTF. CDR3 in DNA: TGTGCCAGCAGCTTGGCAGGGTATGGCTACACCTTC.

This clonotype was picked up a small number of times. This rearrangement joins TRBV11-2 to TRBJ1-1, with 8 bases matching TRBD1. The CDR3 spans 14 residues. J lost 4 bases, V lost 5 bases, and 6 bases had no gene match. Germline loops: CDR1 SGHAT, CDR2 FQNNGV. The CDR3 loop reads CASSVDRGGTEAFF. In nucleotides, the CDR3 is TGTGCCAGCAGCGTCGACAGGGGAGGCACTGAAGCTTTCTTT.

This clonotype occurred a few times. V is TRBV5-4 and J is TRBJ1-1, with D maybe TRBD1 (6 bases). This CDR3 contains 13 residues. Germline loops: CDR1 SGHNT, CDR2 YYREEE (reference sequence). The V end was cut by 2 bases, the J end by 4 bases, with 9 bases between. The CDR3 reads CASSFLGGTEAFF. In DNA form, the CDR3 reads TGTGCCAGCAGCTTCCTAGGGGGCACTGAAGCTTTCTTT. The full variable domain, with the rest looked up from reference TRBV5-4 and TRBJ1-1, is ETGVTQSPTHLIKTRGQQVTLRCSSQSGHNTVSWYQQALGQGPQFIFQYYREEENGRGNFPPRFSGLQFPNYSSELNVNALELDDSALYLCASSFLGGTEAFFGQGTRLTVV.

This clonotype was recorded a few times. This chain connects TRBV7-9 to TRBJ2-1; 7 nucleotides agree with TRBD2. The V segment lost 2 bases and the J segment 2 bases; nucleotides outside the gene matches: 3. Germline CDR1 SEHNR, CDR2 FQNEAQ (reference sequence). This CDR3 region has 15 residues. The DNA for the CDR3 is TGTGCCAGCAGCTTATTACGGGGGGCCTACAATGAGCAGTTCTTC. Protein product: CASSLLRGAYNEQFF.

This clonotype was seen at least ten times. The chain couples TRBV3-1 to TRBJ1-6; no reliable D call. Between the trimmed V and J ends, which lost 1 base and 8 bases, there was a span of 9 bases. This CDR3 contains 14 residues. CDR1 LGHDT and CDR2 YNNKEL come from the germline V gene (reference sequence). CDR3 nucleotide sequence: TGTGCCAGCAGCCAAGCCAACCGCGATTCACCCCTCCACTTT. Amino acids: CASSQANRDSPLHF. Drawing the rest from reference TRBV3-1 and TRBJ1-6, the complete variable domain is DTAVSQTPKYLVTQMGNDKSIKCEQNLGHDTMYWYKQDSKKFLKIMFSYNNKELIINETVPNRFSPKSPDKAHLNLHINSLELGDSAVYFCASSQANRDSPLHFGNGTRLTVT.

The table lists this clonotype with many counts. The rearrangement joins TRBV15 to TRBJ2-1, with 8 bases identical to TRBD1. The CDR3 sequence is 17 residues long. V trimming: 0 bases; J trimming: 4 bases; junction bases outside the gene matches: 8. Germline lookup yields CDR1 LNHNV and CDR2 YYDKDF (reference sequence). CDR3: CATSRDLRTGSYNEQFF. The CDR3 DNA reads TGTGCCACCAGCAGAGATCTTAGGACAGGGAGTTACAATGAGCAGTTCTTC.

This clonotype was recorded many times. In DNA form, the CDR3 reads TGTGCCAGCAGTTCACCGGGACGGCCATGCGACGAGCAGTACGTC. It encodes CASSSPGRPCDEQYV. The chain has TRBV6-5 and TRBJ2-7; the D call may be TRBD1 or TRBD2 (5 bases each). Germline CDR1 and CDR2: MNHEY and SVGAGI. The CDR3 has 15 residues. The germline V and J ends were trimmed by 4 bases and 5 bases, with 18 bases remaining between them.

This clonotype was seen repeatedly, ten times or more. The chain couples TRBV25-1 to TRBJ1-6; TRBD1 agrees at 7 bases. CDR1 and CDR2 (germline): MGHDK, SYGVNS. CDR3 size: 15 residues. Trimming removed 2 bases from V and 4 bases from J; junction bases left unmatched: 2. CDR3 DNA: TGTGCCAGCAGTGAAAACAGGGGATATAATTCACCCCTCCACTTT. Its protein is CASSENRGYNSPLHF.

This clonotype was observed many times. The chain joins TRBV10-3 to TRBJ1-2; D call uncertain. Trimming shortened V by 4 bases and J by 0 bases, and 12 bases separated the two germline ends. There are 15 residues in the CDR3. Per the germline V gene, CDR1 is ENHRY and CDR2 is SYGVKD. CDR3 sequence (DNA): TGTGCCATCAGTGGAGGCGATAACTCTAACTATGGCTACACCTTC. Protein sequence: CAISGGDNSNYGYTF.

The CDR3 DNA is TGCAGCGTTGTCCCCGGAGCAAGAAGGGAGACCCAGTACTTC. Encoded protein: CSVVPGARRETQYF. The chain couples TRBV29-1 to TRBJ2-5, with D hard to call. V dropped 4 bases and J dropped 5 bases, with 17 bases sitting between them. CDR1 is SQVTM, CDR2 ANQGSEA, per germline. This CDR3 region has 14 residues.

This clonotype was counted only a few times. The chain links TRBV7-3 to TRBJ2-7, with 12 bases matching TRBD2. Germline V gene data show CDR1 as SGHTA and CDR2 as FQGTGA. With 3 bases clipped from V and 2 bases from J, the junction kept 5 bases outside the gene matches. The CDR3 consists of 16 residues. The CDR3 DNA reads as TGTGCCAGCAGCTTCAGACTAGCGGGGGAGACCTACGAGCAGTACGTC. It codes for CASSFRLAGETYEQYV.

J is TRBJ1-2 and V is TRBV14; D is unresolved. Between the trimmed V and J ends, which lost 3 bases and 8 bases, there was a span of 13 bases. The CDR3 totals 13 residues. CDR1 is SGHDN and CDR2 is FVKESK in the germline V gene. CDR3 sequence (DNA): TGTGCCAGCAGCCATCGGTCATTCGGAGGCTACACCTTC. Encoded protein: CASSHRSFGGYTF.

This rearrangement joins TRBV5-4 to TRBJ2-1, with D tentatively TRBD2 (7 bases). V was clipped by 2 bases and J by 6 bases, with 12 bases between them. This CDR3 comprises 14 residues. Germline V gene sequence: CDR1 SGHNT, CDR2 YYREEE (reference sequence). The CDR3 is CASSLGGGRNEQFF. Written as DNA, the CDR3 is TGTGCCAGCAGCTTAGGGGGGGGCCGCAATGAGCAGTTCTTC.

J is TRBJ1-2 and V is TRBV3-1; D gene unclear. CDR3 length: 15 amino acids. The germline V and J ends were trimmed by 0 bases and 6 bases, with 14 bases remaining between them. Germline V gene lookup returns CDR1 LGHDT and CDR2 YNNKEL (reference sequence). The CDR3 spells CASSQEDGETHGYTF. CDR3 bases: TGTGCCAGCAGCCAAGAGGACGGAGAAACTCATGGCTACACCTTC.

This chain uses TRBV2 with TRBJ2-2, with 8 bases fitting TRBD2. V dropped 6 bases and J dropped 0; count of bases not matched to a gene: 6. CDR3 length: 16 amino acids. The germline CDR1 and CDR2 sequences are SNHLY and FYNNEI. As DNA, the CDR3 is TGTGCCAGCAGCCGACGGGAGGGACCGAACACCGGGGAGCTGTTTTTT. Its translation is CASSRREGPNTGELFF.

This chain links TRBV7-2 with TRBJ2-5; D is ambiguous. Germline-derived CDR1 and CDR2 are SGHTA and FQGNSA. V dropped 5 bases and J dropped 2 bases, with 9 bases sitting between them. CDR3 length: 13 amino acids. The CDR3 loop is CASSPGVQETQYF. The DNA for the CDR3 is TGTGCCAGCAGCCCCGGAGTGCAAGAGACCCAGTACTTC.

This clonotype was picked up a small number of times. The CDR3 nucleotides read TGTGCCAGCAGCGTAGGGACAGATGCCTACTATGGCTACACCTTC. It specifies CASSVGTDAYYGYTF. The chain carries TRBV9 and TRBJ1-2; TRBD1 is a possible D gene (6 bases). The CDR3 extends over 15 amino acids. Trimming shortened V by 0 bases and J by 3 bases, and 12 bases separated the two germline ends. The germline V gene has CDR1 SGDLS and CDR2 YYNGEE.